One sample yielded the 29 T cell receptor beta chains listed below, sequenced in a study of T cell responses to AZD1222 COVID-19 vaccine. Sequenced by immunoSEQ multiplex PCR; TCRdb stores in-frame clones only, minus some. The repertoire includes approximately 140,000 clones, 90% to 95% of them detected once, and 1.4% sits in the top ten. Sequenced material: peripheral blood, taken on day 0 of AZD1222 vaccination. These receptors originate from an adult in good health.

The rearrangement links TRBV12-3 or TRBV12-4 to TRBJ1-2; no definite D call. The ends were cut back, 5 bases at V and 7 bases at J, with 11 bases in the middle. The CDR3 is 12 amino acids. As DNA, the CDR3 is TGTGCCAGCAGTGATCGAGGTGGTGGCTACACCTTC. Encoded protein: CASSDRGGGYTF.

This clone was seen a few times. This chain links TRBV11-2 with TRBJ2-7; D is perhaps TRBD1 or TRBD2 (5 bases each). The germline V gene encodes CDR1 SGHAT and CDR2 FQNNGV. This CDR3 comprises 16 residues. The V gene lost 1 base and the J gene lost 0 bases, with 13 bases spanning the gap. CDR3 protein: CASSLAGTDFSYEQYF. CDR3 nucleotides: TGTGCCAGCAGCTTAGCCGGGACGGATTTCTCCTACGAGCAGTACTTC.

The rearrangement uses TRBV19 and TRBJ2-7, with TRBD1 matching over 8 bases. V shed 2 bases, J shed 3 bases, and the junction held 9 bases outside the gene matches. Germline assignment: CDR1 LNHDA and CDR2 SQIVND (reference sequence). This CDR3 contains 16 residues. CDR3 region: CASSISAGTGVYEQYF. The CDR3 region has the DNA TGTGCCAGTAGTATATCAGCCGGGACAGGAGTCTACGAGCAGTACTTC.

The chain recombines TRBV19 with TRBJ1-1; D possibly corresponds to TRBD1 (6 bases). Trimming took 2 bases from V and 0 from J, leaving 16 bases between them. The germline CDR1 and CDR2 sequences are LNHDA and SQIVND (reference sequence). The CDR3 consists of 17 residues. Here the CDR3 reads CASSIRGRQGMNTEAFF. DNA for the CDR3: TGTGCCAGTAGTATAAGGGGTCGGCAGGGGATGAACACTGAAGCTTTCTTT.

This clone was counted only a few times. The genes are TRBV6-4 and TRBJ2-1, with 7 bases aligning to TRBD1. V was pared by 3 bases and J by 2 bases, with 4 bases of the junction left unmatched. CDR1 and CDR2 (germline): MRHNA, SNTAGT. This CDR3 is 15 amino acids long. The CDR3 DNA is TGTGCCAGCAGTGAAGGCCAGGGGGCCTACAATGAGCAGTTCTTC. Protein: CASSEGQGAYNEQFF.

This clone was found many times. The chain couples TRBV6-4 to TRBJ2-3, with 8 bases lining up with TRBD1. Looked up from germline, CDR1 is MRHNA and CDR2 is SNTAGT. The CDR3 length is 14 residues. The V segment lost 3 bases and the J segment 1 base; nucleotides outside the gene matches: 0. The CDR3 region has the DNA TGTGCCAGCAGTGAGACAGGGGGCACAGATACGCAGTATTTT. This gives the protein CASSETGGTDTQYF.

The J gene is TRBJ2-3, the V gene TRBV19; a weak D match, TRBD2 (6 bases). Germline V gene data show CDR1 as LNHDA and CDR2 as SQIVND (reference sequence). The CDR3 length is 16 residues. V was shortened by 1 base and J by 2 bases, with 13 bases between the two germline ends. The CDR3 is CASSIADSGSTDTQYF. DNA of the CDR3: TGTGCCAGTAGTATAGCCGATAGCGGATCCACAGATACGCAGTATTTT. Combining the CDR3 with reference TRBV19 and TRBJ2-3 gives the whole variable domain DGGITQSPKYLFRKEGQNVTLSCEQNLNHDAMYWYRQDPGQGLRLIYYSQIVNDFQKGDIAEGYSVSREKKESFPLTVTSAQKNPTAFYLCASSIADSGSTDTQYFGPGTRLTVL.

The chain is built from TRBV24-1 and TRBJ1-2, with 10 bases aligning to TRBD1. This CDR3 spans 15 amino acids. The germline CDR1 and CDR2 sequences are KGHDR and SFDVKD. V trimming: 6 bases; J trimming: 7 bases; junction bases outside the gene matches: 10. The CDR3 is CATSNPDRDRGGYTF. In nucleotides, the CDR3 is TGTGCCACCAGTAATCCAGACCGGGACAGGGGTGGCTACACCTTC.

The chain is built from TRBV21-1 and TRBJ2-1; the table names TRBD2, a call not compared with the DNA. TRBV21-1 is flagged as a pseudogene. The CDR3 runs 15 residues. The CDR3 reads CASSPGGPRYNEQFF. DNA of the CDR3: TGTGCCAGCAGCCCGGGGGGGCCCAGGTACAATGAGCAGTTCTTC.

The rearrangement joins TRBV7-9 to TRBJ1-4, with 9 bases that match TRBD1. With V trimmed by 0 bases and J by 6 bases, 5 bases remained unmatched. The CDR3 is 16 residues long. Germline V lookup: CDR1 SEHNR, CDR2 FQNEAQ (reference sequence). The CDR3 loop reads CASSLATGGRDEKLFF. CDR3 coding DNA: TGTGCCAGCAGCTTAGCTACAGGGGGCAGGGATGAAAAACTGTTTTTT.

The chain couples TRBV2 to TRBJ1-4, with unresolved D. Germline CDR1 is SNHLY and CDR2 is FYNNEI. The CDR3 is 14 residues long. The ends were cut back, 2 bases at V and 2 bases at J, with 6 bases in the middle. CDR3 region: CASSERETNEKLFF. For the CDR3, the DNA is TGTGCCAGCAGTGAAAGGGAGACTAATGAAAAACTGTTTTTT.

The rearrangement links TRBV5-1 to TRBJ2-3, with 11 bases identical to TRBD2. Unmatched junction bases numbered 9, after V lost 0 bases and J lost 0 bases. CDR3 length: 19 amino acids. Germline V gene data show CDR1 as SGHRS and CDR2 as YFSETQ. The CDR3 sequence is CASSLATSGRRSSTDTQYF. For the CDR3, the DNA is TGCGCCAGCAGCTTGGCCACTAGCGGGAGACGATCTAGCACAGATACGCAGTATTTT.

The V gene is TRBV3-1 (or the pseudogene TRBV3-2), the J gene TRBJ1-4; a possible D gene is TRBD1 (5 bases). Looked up from germline, CDR1 is LGHDT and CDR2 is YNNKEL (reference sequence). Deletions cut 3 bases from V and 13 bases from J, with 24 bases between. The length of the CDR3 is 16 residues. CDR3 region: CASSQPTSGIMGVLFF. Here the CDR3 DNA reads TGTGCCAGCAGCCAGCCCACCTCCGGAATTATGGGGGTACTGTTTTTT.

The V gene is TRBV14, the J gene TRBJ1-1; D call uncertain. CDR3 length: 16 amino acids. V was cut by 0 bases and J by 0 bases, with 11 bases left in between. Germline V CDR1 and CDR2: SGHDN, FVKESK. This CDR3 is CASSQDLRLMNTEAFF. The CDR3 bases are TGTGCCAGCAGCCAAGATCTGAGACTAATGAACACTGAAGCTTTCTTT.

V usage is TRBV19 and J usage is TRBJ2-3; no reliable D call. Per the germline V gene, CDR1 is LNHDA and CDR2 is SQIVND (reference sequence). CDR3 length: 14 amino acids. Trimming removed 8 bases at V and 0 bases at J, with 12 bases between. The DNA for the CDR3 is TGTGCCAGTCGGTCGGCGCCGAGCACAGATACGCAGTATTTT. This translates into CASRSAPSTDTQYF.

The rearrangement uses TRBV7-6 and TRBJ2-5; a possible D gene is TRBD1 (6 bases). Between the trimmed V and J ends, which lost 0 bases and 5 bases, there was a span of 16 bases. The CDR3 covers 16 residues. The V gene's germline CDR1 is SGHVS and CDR2 FNYEAQ. Written as DNA, the CDR3 is TGTGCCAGCAGCTTAGCGGCAGACAGGTTTGCGGAGACCCAGTACTTC. Its translation: CASSLAADRFAETQYF.

This chain uses TRBV28 with TRBJ2-1, with 7 bases identical to TRBD2. The trim removed 0 bases at V and 3 bases at J, leaving 2 bases unmatched. This CDR3 region has 15 residues. Germline V gene data show CDR1 as MDHEN and CDR2 as SYDVKM. The CDR3 coding sequence is TGTGCCAGCAGTTTATGGGGGGGGTACTACAATGAGCAGTTCTTC. It codes for CASSLWGGYYNEQFF.

V usage is TRBV5-5 and J usage is TRBJ1-1; D unclear. Germline loops: CDR1 SGHKS, CDR2 YYEKEE (reference sequence). The germline V and J ends were trimmed by 2 bases and 3 bases, with 11 bases remaining between them. The CDR3 is made up of 14 amino acids. The CDR3 DNA reads as TGTGCCAGCAGCTTTGTTGGGCTCTACACTGAAGCTTTCTTT. Encoded protein: CASSFVGLYTEAFF.

The chain combines TRBV28 with TRBJ2-7; D gene uncertain. The germline CDR1 and CDR2 sequences are MDHEN and SYDVKM. Trimming removed 2 bases from V and 2 bases from J, with 13 bases in between. The CDR3 loop spans 15 amino acids. DNA for the CDR3: TGTGCCAGCAGTTTAGGGGAAAAGGAAACCTACGAGCAGTACTTC. Its translation: CASSLGEKETYEQYF.

Note on this clone: This specimen includes other DNA sequences encoding the same CDR3. The chain is built from TRBV27 and TRBJ1-6, with unresolved D. Germline V gene sequence: CDR1 MNHEY, CDR2 SMNVEV (reference sequence). This CDR3 spans 16 amino acids. V was shortened by 4 bases and J by 5 bases, with 15 bases between the two germline ends. The CDR3 coding sequence is TGTGCCAGCAGTTCTCGGACGGGCATGCATAATTCACCCCTCCACTTT. Protein sequence: CASSSRTGMHNSPLHF.

The chain combines TRBV5-6 with TRBJ2-7; D gene ambiguous. Looked up from germline, CDR1 is SGHDT and CDR2 is YYEEEE. V gave up 0 bases and J gave up 0 bases, with 13 bases separating them. The CDR3 sequence is 16 residues long. CDR3 region: CASSLEKDSFSYEQYF. DNA of the CDR3: TGTGCCAGCAGCTTGGAGAAGGATTCGTTCTCCTACGAGCAGTACTTC.

This chain joins TRBV6-5 and TRBJ1-2; 8 bases are a match to TRBD1. V trimming: 6 bases; J trimming: 0 bases; junction bases outside the gene matches: 3. The germline CDR1 and CDR2 sequences are MNHEY and SVGAGI. This CDR3 spans 14 amino acids. Written as DNA, the CDR3 is TGTGCCAGCAGACTGGACAGGGCTAACTATGGCTACACCTTC. Translating it yields CASRLDRANYGYTF.

V usage is TRBV2 and J usage is TRBJ1-1; no clear D. Looked up from germline, CDR1 is SNHLY and CDR2 is FYNNEI. The CDR3 runs to 11 residues. V lost 6 bases, J lost 3 bases, and 5 bases lay in between. CDR3 protein: CASRAYTEAFF. CDR3 in DNA: TGTGCCAGCAGAGCCTACACTGAAGCTTTCTTT.

The J gene is TRBJ2-1, the V gene TRBV18, with TRBD1 identical over 8 bases. Germline V gene lookup returns CDR1 KGHSH and CDR2 LQKENI. The CDR3 length is 16 residues. The ends lost 4 bases at V and 4 bases at J; junction bases unmatched: 9. The DNA of the CDR3 is TGTGCCAGCTCACAACGACAGGGGTTTGAATACAATGAGCAGTTCTTC. It yields the protein CASSQRQGFEYNEQFF.

CDR3 DNA sequence: TGTGCCAGCAGCTTAGCTCCGGGACCCGACACAGATACGCAGTATTTT. Encoded protein: CASSLAPGPDTDTQYF. The chain combines TRBV11-3 with TRBJ2-3, with D perhaps matching TRBD1 or TRBD2 (5 bases each). Germline-derived CDR1 and CDR2 are SGHNT and YENEEA. This CDR3 has 16 residues. Trimming pared 1 base from V and 2 bases from J, leaving 13 bases between.

V usage is TRBV29-1 and J usage is TRBJ2-5; D is perhaps TRBD2 (5 bases). There are 13 residues in the CDR3. Germline CDR1 and CDR2: SQVTM and ANQGSEA. V lost 7 bases and J 4 bases, leaving 16 bases between the germline ends. The CDR3 loop reads CSARSSPGETQYF. DNA for the CDR3: TGCAGCGCCCGCTCTAGCCCCGGAGAGACCCAGTACTTC.

The gene calls are TRBV7-9 and TRBJ2-6; D might be TRBD2 (6 bases). CDR3 length: 17 residues. Deletions cut 5 bases from V and 4 bases from J, with 18 bases between. Germline assignment: CDR1 SEHNR and CDR2 FQNEAQ (reference sequence). The CDR3 spells CASSAPLAGIGANVLTF. For the CDR3, the DNA is TGTGCCAGCAGCGCCCCCCTGGCGGGGATAGGGGCCAACGTCCTGACTTTC. The full variable domain, rest sourced from reference TRBV7-9 and TRBJ2-6, is DTGVSQNPRHKITKRGQNVTFRCDPISEHNRLYWYRQTLGQGPEFLTYFQNEAQLEKSRLLSDRFSAERPKGSFSTLEIQRTEQGDSAMYLCASSAPLAGIGANVLTFGAGSRLTVL.

This chain links TRBV12-3 or TRBV12-4 with TRBJ2-7; TRBD2 agrees at 8 bases. The V and J ends lost 4 bases and 3 bases, in that order; junction bases with no gene match: 2. This CDR3 has 13 amino acids. The CDR3 DNA reads TGTGCCAGCAGTTCCCTAGCGGGCTACGAGCAGTACTTC. Protein: CASSSLAGYEQYF.

The sample holds a few counts of this clone. The V gene is TRBV11-2, the J gene TRBJ2-7, with 7 bases identical to TRBD2. The CDR3 runs to 15 residues. From germline, CDR1 is SGHAT and CDR2 FQNNGV. V shed 0 bases and J 5 bases; nucleotides not matched to a gene: 7. The CDR3 DNA reads TGTGCCAGCAGCTTAGACCTAGCGGAGTACCACGAGCAGTACTTC. Translated, it gives CASSLDLAEYHEQYF.